This T cell receptor beta chain was captured in a study of blood T cell repertoires in COVID-19. The overall study: PBMCs, B-cell-depleted T cells, or T cells were the source of the cDNA or gDNA that made up the material.

Original data processing: Amplification of reference gene primers was used by the study to estimate nucleated cell counts. Sequenced by immunoSEQ multiplex PCR; TCRdb stores in-frame clones only, minus some. V and J calls and clone size are given by that table; D and trimming were obtained from the DNA. The table shows hundreds of thousands of clones, with about 83% occurring only once. The sample comprised peripheral blood. This clonotype was obtained from a woman in her 40s with active or convalescent COVID-19.

The CDR3 is CASSLASGGASNEQFF. The DNA of the CDR3 is TGTGCCAGCAGCTTGGCTAGCGGGGGAGCAAGCAATGAGCAGTTCTTC. V gene TRBV7-2 combines with J gene TRBJ2-1; 10 positions match TRBD2. The germline V gene has CDR1 SGHTA and CDR2 FQGNSA. This CDR3 is 16 amino acids long. The V gene end was trimmed by 3 bases and the J gene end by 6 bases; junction bases not matched to a gene: 8.